One sample yielded the 18 T cell receptor beta chains listed below, sequenced in a study of molecular identifiers for immune sequencing clone quantification. TCRdb reanalysed the PCR reads using MiXCR and keeps one entry per CDR3 protein. The sample holds about 300,000 distinct CDR3 sequences, about a fifth seen once. Input material: naive CD8+ T cells from blood, with Jurkat cell RNA spiked in. Sample subset: FACS-sorted CD8+CD4-CCR7+CD45RA+ naive T cells. Receptors originate from a human donor in good health. Some libraries in this study had Jurkat cell RNA spiked in.

A note on this clonotype: A much more abundant neighbour one base away suggests this may be a read error. V is TRBV3-2 and J is TRBJ2-7. TRBV3-2 is flagged as a pseudogene. The CDR3 runs to 13 residues. The CDR3 nucleotides read TGTGCCACAGGAAGGTACTTCTCCTACGAGCAGTACTTC. Its translation is CATGRYFSYEQYF.

This clonotype has ten or more counts. The CDR3 here is CASSSLQGAREAFF. CDR3 DNA sequence: TGCGCCAGCAGCAGTTTACAGGGGGCTCGGGAAGCTTTCTTT. V is TRBV4-1 and J is TRBJ1-1; 9 bases are shared with TRBD1. The CDR3 spans 14 residues. The V segment lost 5 bases and the J segment 8 bases; nucleotides outside the gene matches: 9. Per germline, CDR1 MGHRA and CDR2 YSYEKL.

The table lists this clonotype with many counts. This rearrangement joins TRBV28 to TRBJ2-3; the D call may be TRBD1 or TRBD2 (5 bases each). This CDR3 spans 14 amino acids. V dropped 3 bases and J dropped 7 bases, with 14 bases sitting between them. Germline V gene lookup returns CDR1 MDHEN and CDR2 SYDVKM. The CDR3 reads CASSFRGLTNTQYF. Written as DNA, the CDR3 is TGTGCCAGCAGTTTCCGGGGCCTCACGAATACGCAGTATTTT.

V gene TRBV7-6 combines with J gene TRBJ2-5, with D perhaps TRBD1 or TRBD2 (6 bases each). Deletions cut 1 base from V and 9 bases from J, with 27 bases between. This CDR3 has 18 residues. The V gene's germline CDR1 is SGHVS and CDR2 FNYEAQ. The CDR3 bases are TGTGCCAGCAGCTTAGATCCCACTAGCCCAGGGGAGAGTGAGGCCCAGTACTTC. It translates to CASSLDPTSPGESEAQYF.

This clonotype was recorded at least ten times. J is TRBJ2-7 and V is TRBV7-2; 7 nucleotides match TRBD2. The CDR3 extends over 12 amino acids. With V trimmed by 5 bases and J by 7 bases, 5 bases remained unmatched. The germline CDR1 and CDR2 sequences are SGHTA and FQGNSA. In DNA, the CDR3 is TGTGCCAGCAGCCATCGACTAGCTGAGCAGTACTTC. Its protein is CASSHRLAEQYF.

The J gene is TRBJ2-3, the V gene TRBV6-5; D gene uncertain. CDR1 and CDR2 (germline): MNHEY, SVGAGI. This CDR3 region has 15 residues. V was clipped by 5 bases and J by 0 bases, with 12 bases between them. The CDR3 DNA reads TGTGCCAGCAGTCTCGACACTTCTAGCACAGATACGCAGTATTTT. Amino acid sequence: CASSLDTSSTDTQYF.

This clonotype was detected many times. The rearrangement uses TRBV29-1 and TRBJ2-3, with 8 bases lining up with TRBD1. CDR3 length equals 14 residues. Germline loops: CDR1 SQVTM, CDR2 ANQGSEA. Trimming cost V 3 bases and J 5 bases; bases outside gene matches: 7. CDR3 residues: CSVERAGGLDTQYF. The CDR3 coding sequence is TGCAGCGTTGAGAGGGCAGGGGGCTTAGATACGCAGTATTTT.

This clonotype was observed at least ten times. The chain carries TRBV18 and TRBJ2-7, with TRBD1 matching over 12 bases. This CDR3 is 15 amino acids long. Per the germline V gene, CDR1 is KGHSH and CDR2 is LQKENI. The trim removed 3 bases at V and 3 bases at J, leaving 3 bases unmatched. The CDR3 loop reads CASSPGTGGLYEQYF. In DNA, the CDR3 is TGTGCCAGCTCACCCGGGACAGGGGGCCTCTACGAGCAGTACTTC.

This clonotype was counted between two and nine times. Since a much larger clone is just one base distant, this may be a read error. The gene calls are TRBV20-1 and TRBJ2-3; 13 nucleotides line up with TRBD2. The CDR3 contains 18 residues. CDR1 and CDR2 (germline): DFQATT, SNEGSKA (reference sequence). CDR3 protein: CGAERAGLAGAFRETQYF. The DNA for the CDR3 is TGCGGTGCGGAAAGGGCCGGACTAGCGGGAGCCTTTAGAGAGACGCAGTATTTT.

The rearrangement joins TRBV6-5 to TRBJ1-2, with no clear D. V lost 2 bases to trimming and J lost 3 bases, with 7 bases between them. This CDR3 comprises 13 residues. CDR1 and CDR2 (germline): MNHEY, SVGAGI. CDR3 protein: CASSYARDYGYTF. The CDR3 coding sequence is TGTGCCAGCAGTTACGCTAGGGACTATGGCTACACCTTC.

This clonotype was picked up many times. This sequence joins TRBV12-3 or TRBV12-4 and TRBJ2-3; D not certain. CDR3 length: 13 amino acids. V was cut by 8 bases and J by 4 bases, with 13 bases left in between. The CDR3 bases are TGTGCCAGCGGCTTCCATTTAGCAGATACGCAGTATTTT. Encoded protein: CASGFHLADTQYF.

This clonotype was picked up one time. The chain is built from TRBV19 and TRBJ1-1; unclear D gene. The CDR3 has 15 residues. Trimming removed 2 bases at V and 1 base at J, with 11 bases between. Germline assignment: CDR1 LNHDA and CDR2 SQIVND (reference sequence). In DNA form, the CDR3 reads TGTGCCAGTAGTATATTCAACACGGGGAACACTGAAGCTTTCTTT. As protein: CASSIFNTGNTEAFF.

This clonotype was observed many times. This sequence joins TRBV7-9 and TRBJ2-1; D remains unclear. This CDR3 region has 15 residues. Germline V gene lookup returns CDR1 SEHNR and CDR2 FQNEAQ (reference sequence). Trimming cost V 5 bases and J 4 bases, with 15 bases left between them. The chain's CDR3 is CASSDPQPWYNEQFF. CDR3 nucleotides: TGTGCCAGCAGCGATCCACAACCCTGGTACAATGAGCAGTTCTTC.

This clonotype has only a few counts. The gene calls are TRBV12-3 or TRBV12-4 and TRBJ2-3, with TRBD2 identical over 11 bases. J gave up 6 bases and V 5 bases, and 10 bases lay outside the gene matches. The CDR3 runs 16 residues. CDR3 coding DNA: TGTGCCAGCAGTCCTAGCGGGGGGCCCTCACTGGATACGCAGTATTTT. Its translation: CASSPSGGPSLDTQYF.

This clonotype was detected ten times or more. The CDR3 DNA sequence: TGTGCCAGCGGACGGACAGGGGGGCAGTTCTTC. Protein: CASGRTGGQFF. The rearrangement links TRBV2 to TRBJ2-1; 10 bases fit TRBD1. This CDR3 spans 11 amino acids. V gave up 8 bases and J gave up 12 bases; unmatched junction bases: 4. Germline-derived CDR1 and CDR2 are SNHLY and FYNNEI. Using reference TRBV2 and TRBJ2-1 for the parts outside the CDR3, the full variable domain is EPEVTQTPSHQVTQMGQEVILRCVPISNHLYFYWYRQILGQKVEFLVSFYNNEISEKSEIFDDQFSVERPDGSNFTLKIRSTKLEDSAMYFCASGRTGGQFFGPGTRLTVL.

This clonotype was observed many times. The chain joins TRBV20-1 to TRBJ2-1; 9 nucleotides align to TRBD2. From germline, CDR1 is DFQATT and CDR2 SNEGSKA (reference sequence). The CDR3 extends over 15 amino acids. Trimming took 2 bases from V and 10 from J; bases not matched to a gene: 12. This chain's CDR3 is CSARFTVAGVREQFF. CDR3 bases: TGCAGTGCTAGATTCACGGTAGCGGGAGTTCGGGAGCAGTTCTTC.

At least ten counts were recorded for this clonotype. V is TRBV29-1 and J is TRBJ2-7; 8 nucleotides align to TRBD1. This CDR3 has 14 residues. The germline V gene encodes CDR1 SQVTM and CDR2 ANQGSEA. V lost 4 bases to trimming and J lost 6 bases; unmatched junction nucleotides: 11. CDR3 bases: TGCAGCGTTGCACAGACAGGGGTTAGGTCCGAGCAGTACTTC. As protein: CSVAQTGVRSEQYF.

This clonotype was seen many times. This chain uses TRBV20-1 with TRBJ2-7; 7 bases line up with TRBD2. This CDR3 is built from 14 residues. Germline assignment: CDR1 DFQATT and CDR2 SNEGSKA (reference sequence). V trimming: 2 bases; J trimming: 6 bases; junction bases outside the gene matches: 10. The CDR3 loop is CSARLREPPREQYF. The CDR3 nucleotides read TGCAGTGCTAGATTGCGGGAGCCTCCTCGCGAGCAGTACTTC.